This T cell receptor beta chain was sequenced for a study of Ad26.COV2.S vaccination and SARS-CoV-2 variants. Study-wide context: Administration of Ad26.COV2.S was intramuscular, either once or twice 56 days apart.

Trimming at V came to 7 bases and at J to 4 bases, leaving 9 bases not matched to a gene. Germline lookup yields CDR1 SNHLY and CDR2 FYNNEI. The CDR3 runs 14 residues. Sequencing was performed with immunoSEQ multiplex PCR; in TCRdb, only in-frame clones are kept and a portion is missing. The sample has 300,000 to 350,000 clones, about nine tenths seen once; the top ten hold 6.4%. The sample's treatment: roughly 18 received Ad26.COV2.S at low or high dose, single or two shots; roughly 5 received placebo; per-sample allocation not given. All samples were drawn on day 63, counting from the first vaccine or placebo injection.

Sequenced here: peripheral blood, sampled in a trial of Ad26.COV2.S vaccine versus placebo. The sequence was obtained from a person between 18 and 60 years old who received the Ad26.COV2.S COVID-19 vaccine or a placebo. The rearrangement links TRBV2 to TRBJ2-5; 7 bases fit TRBD2. The CDR3 nucleotides are TGTGCCAGCACCCAGGAGGCGGGAGTAGAGACCCAGTACTTC. This gives the protein CASTQEAGVETQYF.